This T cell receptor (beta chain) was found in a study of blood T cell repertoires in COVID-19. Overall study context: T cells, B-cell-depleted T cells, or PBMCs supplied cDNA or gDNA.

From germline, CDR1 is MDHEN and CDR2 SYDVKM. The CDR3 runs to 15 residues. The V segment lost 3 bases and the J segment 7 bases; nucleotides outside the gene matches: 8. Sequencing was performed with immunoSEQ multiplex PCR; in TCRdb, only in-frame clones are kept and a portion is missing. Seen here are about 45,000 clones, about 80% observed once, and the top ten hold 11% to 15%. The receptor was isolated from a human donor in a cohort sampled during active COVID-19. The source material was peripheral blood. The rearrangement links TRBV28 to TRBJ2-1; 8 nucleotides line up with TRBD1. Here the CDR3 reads CASSFSSGTGNEQFF. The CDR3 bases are TGTGCCAGCAGTTTTTCCTCCGGGACAGGTAATGAGCAGTTCTTC.